Below, 26 T cell receptor beta chains from the same sample are listed, as sequenced in a study of shared clonotypes between healthy human individuals (dated by TCRdb to between 2020 and 2021). The library was made by the immunoSEQ multiplex PCR assay. This is the immuneACCESS table as TCRdb keeps it, with only in-frame sequences that have V and J called. A part of the clones is gone; compared with another copy, unresolved V genes explain less than half, and the rest is unexplained. The sample table records about 1 million clones; roughly 80% of these occur just once. The top ten constitute about 1.5% of the sample. The sequencing input was memory CD4+ T cells sorted from blood. The cell subset or site label for this specimen denotes: CD45RA-negative fraction. All receptors come from a young man in good health.

This clone was seen only once. The rearrangement uses TRBV4-1 and TRBJ2-2, with 12 bases identical to TRBD1. V lost 0 bases to trimming and J lost 1 base; unmatched junction nucleotides: 9. Germline V CDR1 and CDR2: MGHRA, YSYEKL. The CDR3 has 20 amino acids. CDR3 loop: CASSQDGTGGEVRNTGELFF. CDR3 bases: TGCGCCAGCAGCCAAGACGGGACAGGGGGCGAAGTTCGGAACACCGGGGAGCTGTTTTTT.

The chain links TRBV25-1 to TRBJ2-4, with a weak D call TRBD2 (6 bases). The V end lost 10 bases, the J end lost 0 bases, and 16 bases lay between the germline ends. The CDR3 runs 15 residues. CDR1 MGHDK and CDR2 SYGVNS come from the germline V gene. The DNA of the CDR3 is TGTGCCACCAGCTCCTCCGGGGGAGCCAAAAACATTCAGTACTTC. This gives the protein CATSSSGGAKNIQYF.

V is TRBV19 and J is TRBJ1-5; 7 nucleotides align to TRBD1. V was pared by 5 bases and J by 3 bases, with 4 bases of the junction left unmatched. The CDR3 totals 14 residues. Germline loops: CDR1 LNHDA, CDR2 SQIVND (reference sequence). CDR3 amino acids: CASSFRGANQPQHF. CDR3 bases: TGTGCCAGTAGTTTCAGGGGGGCCAATCAGCCCCAGCATTTT.

This clone was detected only a few times. The J gene is TRBJ1-6, the V gene TRBV2; D gene ambiguous. Looked up from germline, CDR1 is SNHLY and CDR2 is FYNNEI. The V end lost 1 base, the J end lost 6 bases, and 7 bases lay between the germline ends. The CDR3 runs 14 residues. The DNA of the CDR3 is TGTGCCAGCAGTGAAGGGTCGAGTAATTCACCCCTCCACTTT. This translates into CASSEGSSNSPLHF.

This clone occurred a few times. Additional DNA sequences in this sample encode the identical CDR3. This sequence joins TRBV28 and TRBJ1-5, with 9 positions matching TRBD1. V was pared by 4 bases and J by 2 bases, with 6 bases of the junction left unmatched. Germline V gene sequence: CDR1 MDHEN, CDR2 SYDVKM. The length of the CDR3 is 16 residues. Here the CDR3 DNA reads TGTGCCAGCAGTTCCCTAACAGGGGGCGGCAATCAGCCCCAGCATTTT. Translating gives CASSSLTGGGNQPQHF.

This clone was found a few times. V usage is TRBV5-4 and J usage is TRBJ1-6; D ambiguous. The V and J ends lost 3 bases and 7 bases respectively, with 17 bases between them. The CDR3 contains 16 residues. Per the germline V gene, CDR1 is SGHNT and CDR2 is YYREEE (reference sequence). The CDR3 DNA follows: TGTGCCAGCAGCTCGGTGCCGGGAGGGATGAATTCACCCCTCCACTTT. As protein: CASSSVPGGMNSPLHF.

The genes are TRBV10-3 and TRBJ1-2, with a possible D match to TRBD1 (5 bases). Germline V gene sequence: CDR1 ENHRY, CDR2 SYGVKD. V lost 10 bases to trimming and J lost 8 bases, with 14 bases between them. The CDR3 is made up of 11 amino acids. CDR3 in amino acids: CATEAGWGYTF. The CDR3 nucleotides are TGTGCCACCGAAGCAGGGTGGGGCTACACCTTC.

The V and J genes are TRBV10-2 and TRBJ2-5, with D possibly being TRBD2 (6 bases). The germline V and J ends were trimmed by 4 bases and 5 bases, with 11 bases remaining between them. The CDR3 consists of 13 residues. Looked up from germline, CDR1 is WSHSY and CDR2 is SAAADI. The CDR3 DNA follows: TGCGCCAGCAGTGCTTGGCGGGGCGAGACCCAGTACTTC. Protein sequence: CASSAWRGETQYF.

A note on this clone: The identical CDR3 is also encoded by other nucleotide sequences in the sample. The chain has TRBV9 and TRBJ2-3, with D hard to call. The germline CDR1 and CDR2 sequences are SGDLS and YYNGEE. Deletions cut 0 bases from V and 2 bases from J, with 7 bases between. This CDR3 is 14 amino acids long. CDR3 residues: CASSVAYSTDTQYF. The CDR3 coding sequence is TGTGCCAGCAGCGTAGCCTACTCCACAGATACGCAGTATTTT. Drawing the rest from reference TRBV9 and TRBJ2-3, the complete variable domain is DSGVTQTPKHLITATGQRVTLRCSPRSGDLSVYWYQQSLDQGLQFLIQYYNGEERAKGNILERFSAQQFPDLHSELNLSSLELGDSALYFCASSVAYSTDTQYFGPGTRLTVL.

A few counts support this clone. Other DNA sequences of this sample code for an identical CDR3. The rearrangement uses TRBV2 and TRBJ2-7; D is uncertain. This CDR3 is 11 amino acids long. With 4 bases removed from V and 2 bases from J, the gap between germline ends came to 3 bases. Germline assignment: CDR1 SNHLY and CDR2 FYNNEI. In DNA, the CDR3 is TGTGCCAGCAGTGGGGCCTACGAGCAGTACTTC. Protein product: CASSGAYEQYF.

The chain combines TRBV5-4 with TRBJ2-6, with 9 bases lining up with TRBD1. The CDR3 sequence is 19 residues long. The germline V gene has CDR1 SGHNT and CDR2 YYREEE (reference sequence). After removal of 2 bases from V and 2 bases from J, the junction contained 11 bases not matched to a gene. CDR3 bases: TGTGCCAGCAGCTTCCCTCCGACGTGGGACAGGGCTGGGGCCAACGTCCTGACTTTC. This encodes CASSFPPTWDRAGANVLTF.

This chain joins TRBV6-5 and TRBJ1-4; D perhaps matches TRBD1 (5 bases). Trimming removed 2 bases from V and 9 bases from J, with 10 bases in between. The CDR3 extends over 13 amino acids. Germline V gene data show CDR1 as MNHEY and CDR2 as SVGAGI. The CDR3 region is CASSYPSDKKLFF. As DNA, the CDR3 is TGTGCCAGCAGTTACCCCTCGGACAAAAAACTGTTTTTT.

This clone was found a few times. The chain links TRBV21-1 to TRBJ2-7. TRBV21-1 corresponds to a pseudogene. The CDR3 covers 14 residues. The CDR3 DNA reads as TGTGCCAGCGCGGTGACATCTAAATCCTACGAGCAGTACTTC. Amino acids: CASAVTSKSYEQYF.

This chain connects TRBV5-5 to TRBJ2-3; no clear D. This CDR3 has 14 residues. V lost 5 bases and J lost 0, with 10 bases in between. Per germline, CDR1 SGHKS and CDR2 YYEKEE (reference sequence). This chain's CDR3 is CASREQVSTDTQYF. DNA of the CDR3: TGTGCCAGCAGGGAGCAGGTTAGCACAGATACGCAGTATTTT.

V and J are TRBV18 and TRBJ2-1, with a tentative D call TRBD2 (7 bases). CDR1 KGHSH and CDR2 LQKENI come from the germline V gene. The CDR3 loop spans 13 amino acids. Deletions cut 2 bases from V and 9 bases from J, with 11 bases between. CDR3 residues: CASSPGLGGEQFF. In DNA, the CDR3 is TGTGCCAGCTCACCAGGACTAGGGGGTGAGCAGTTCTTC.

The chain couples TRBV2 to TRBJ2-2, with TRBD1 matching over 7 bases. The CDR3 consists of 16 residues. The germline CDR1 and CDR2 sequences are SNHLY and FYNNEI. V shed 6 bases, J shed 0 bases, and the junction held 7 bases outside the gene matches. The DNA of the CDR3 is TGTGCCAGCAGAAGGGACAGAATGGCGAACACCGGGGAGCTGTTTTTT. Its protein product is CASRRDRMANTGELFF.

This clone was observed many times. V is TRBV6-5 and J is TRBJ2-7; 9 bases map to TRBD2. From germline, CDR1 is MNHEY and CDR2 SVGAGI. Losses at the gene ends were 5 bases for V and 7 bases for J; bases not matched to a gene: 6. The CDR3 is 13 residues long. This CDR3 is CASSNLAGPEQYF. The CDR3, as DNA: TGTGCCAGCAGTAATCTAGCGGGACCGGAGCAGTACTTC.

The chain is built from TRBV7-9 and TRBJ2-6; TRBD1 agrees at 8 bases. V dropped 4 bases and J dropped 0; count of bases not matched to a gene: 5. CDR3 length: 17 amino acids. Looked up from germline, CDR1 is SEHNR and CDR2 is FQNEAQ (reference sequence). The CDR3 is CASSSRGPRSGANVLTF. In nucleotides, the CDR3 is TGTGCCAGCAGCTCCAGGGGGCCCCGCTCTGGGGCCAACGTCCTGACTTTC.

The chain couples TRBV4-1 to TRBJ2-1; TRBD2 matches 9 bases. V trimming: 1 base; J trimming: 4 bases; junction bases outside the gene matches: 2. Germline CDR1 is MGHRA and CDR2 is YSYEKL. The CDR3 is 15 residues long. The CDR3 DNA sequence: TGCGCCAGCAGCCAAGGCACTAGCGGGTACAATGAGCAGTTCTTC. Amino acids: CASSQGTSGYNEQFF.

Concerning this clone itself: The sample has other DNA sequences that encode this CDR3 too. The gene calls are TRBV7-6 and TRBJ2-5; D unresolved. The CDR3 is made up of 13 amino acids. V gave up 3 bases and J gave up 1 base, with 6 bases separating them. CDR1 SGHVS and CDR2 FNYEAQ come from the germline V gene. CDR3 DNA sequence: TGTGCCAGCAGCTTCGGCCCCCAAGAGACCCAGTACTTC. Its translation: CASSFGPQETQYF.

The chain uses TRBV7-6 and TRBJ2-5; 8 bases are shared with TRBD2. With V trimmed by 3 bases and J by 5 bases, 14 bases remained unmatched. The CDR3 length is 17 residues. Germline V lookup: CDR1 SGHVS, CDR2 FNYEAQ. CDR3 loop: CASSFTPPAGEVETQYF. The CDR3 DNA follows: TGTGCCAGCAGCTTTACTCCCCCAGCGGGAGAGGTTGAGACCCAGTACTTC.

The V and J genes are TRBV5-4 and TRBJ2-1; no firm D call. Trimming stripped 0 bases from V and 9 bases from J, with 7 bases between. Germline CDR1 SGHNT, CDR2 YYREEE (reference sequence). The CDR3 runs 12 residues. CDR3 bases: TGTGCCAGCAGCTTGGATTACGGTGAGCAGTTCTTC. Translated, it gives CASSLDYGEQFF.

The chain recombines TRBV4-3 with TRBJ2-1; possible D gene TRBD2, 5 bases. V was pared by 0 bases and J by 9 bases, with 21 bases between. This CDR3 region has 17 residues. Germline V gives CDR1 LGHNA, CDR2 YSLEER. CDR3 region: CASSQDYLGRNNIEQFF. DNA of the CDR3: TGCGCCAGCAGCCAAGATTATCTAGGGAGAAACAACATTGAGCAGTTCTTC.

The rearrangement uses TRBV5-1 and TRBJ2-7; TRBD1 matches at 10 bases. Germline trimming cut 4 bases from V and 5 bases from J; bases unmatched to any gene: 3. CDR1 and CDR2 from the germline V gene are SGHRS and YFSETQ. The CDR3 sequence is 13 residues long. Here the CDR3 reads CASSRQGADEQYF. The CDR3 DNA follows: TGCGCCAGCAGCCGACAGGGGGCGGACGAGCAGTACTTC.

V is TRBV5-5 and J is TRBJ1-1; a possible D gene is TRBD1 (6 bases). CDR1 is SGHKS and CDR2 is YYEKEE in the germline V gene (reference sequence). Trimming cost V 0 bases and J 1 base, with 16 bases left between them. This CDR3 contains 17 residues. CDR3 sequence: CASSLDKVRGANTEAFF. CDR3 sequence (DNA): TGTGCCAGCAGCTTGGATAAAGTGCGGGGGGCGAACACTGAAGCTTTCTTT.

The rearrangement links TRBV4-2 to TRBJ1-3; no definite D call. The V gene's germline CDR1 is LGHNA and CDR2 YNFKEQ. V dropped 5 bases and J dropped 0 bases, with 8 bases sitting between them. The CDR3 is made up of 14 amino acids. The chain's CDR3 is CASSTRTSGNTIYF. As DNA, the CDR3 is TGTGCCAGCAGCACACGAACCTCTGGAAACACCATATATTTT.